This TCR beta chain derives from a study of cytomegalovirus exposure and HLA in healthy donors. In the study overall: Out of approximately 170 million T cells, an earlier analysis found 117 million unique TCR beta sequences in total. Notes on the study in general: In a later analysis, TCR beta V- and J-gene trimming was associated with a missense DCLRE1C variant.

PCR amplification relied on 60 Vbeta primers (plus 13 Jbeta primers). The table came from immunoSEQ multiplex PCR; TCRdb's copy has only in-frame clones and leaves some out. The table includes roughly 200,000 clones, 80% to 90% detected once. This clone was recorded only once. Its cognate antigen is unknown. This CDR3 has 19 residues. Trimming cost V 1 base and J 0 bases; bases outside gene matches: 9. Germline loops: CDR1 SGHTA, CDR2 FQGTGA. The sequence was collected from a woman aged 30 to 39 in good health and CMV-seronegative. Sequenced sample: PBMCs. J is TRBJ2-6 and V is TRBV7-3, with TRBD2 matching over 7 bases. CDR3 in amino acids: CASSLIGTTLRSGANVLTF. For the CDR3, the DNA is TGTGCCAGCAGCTTAATTGGGACTACCCTGCGCTCTGGGGCCAACGTCCTGACTTTC.